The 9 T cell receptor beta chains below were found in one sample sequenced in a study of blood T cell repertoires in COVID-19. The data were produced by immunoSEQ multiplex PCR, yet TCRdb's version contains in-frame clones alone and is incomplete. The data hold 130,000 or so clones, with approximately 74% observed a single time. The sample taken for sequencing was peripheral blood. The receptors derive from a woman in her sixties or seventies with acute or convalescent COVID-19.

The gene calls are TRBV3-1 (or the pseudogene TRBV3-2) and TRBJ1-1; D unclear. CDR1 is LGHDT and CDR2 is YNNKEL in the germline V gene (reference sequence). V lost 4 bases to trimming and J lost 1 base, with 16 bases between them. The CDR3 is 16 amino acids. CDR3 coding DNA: TGTGCCAGCAGCCCAAGAATAGGCCGCGGGAACACTGAAGCTTTCTTT. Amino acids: CASSPRIGRGNTEAFF.

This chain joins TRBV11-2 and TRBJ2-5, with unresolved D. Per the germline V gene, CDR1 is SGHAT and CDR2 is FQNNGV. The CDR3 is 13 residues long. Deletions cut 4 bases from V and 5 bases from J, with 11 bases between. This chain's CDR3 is CASSSTRWETQYF. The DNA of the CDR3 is TGTGCCAGCAGCTCCACCCGGTGGGAGACCCAGTACTTC.

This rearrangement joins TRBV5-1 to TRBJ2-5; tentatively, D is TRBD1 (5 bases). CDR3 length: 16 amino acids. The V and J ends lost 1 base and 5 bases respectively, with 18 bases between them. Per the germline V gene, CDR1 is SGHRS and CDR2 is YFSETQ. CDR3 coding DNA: TGCGCCAGCAGCTTGTTGTCAGGGTCACTGGTGGAGACCCAGTACTTC. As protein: CASSLLSGSLVETQYF.

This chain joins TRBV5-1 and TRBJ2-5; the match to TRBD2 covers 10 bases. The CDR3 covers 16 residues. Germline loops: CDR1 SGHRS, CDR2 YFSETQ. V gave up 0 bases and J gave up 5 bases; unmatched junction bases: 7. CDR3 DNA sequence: TGCGCCAGCAGCTTGGGGCCTAGCGGGAGTCGGGAGACCCAGTACTTC. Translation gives CASSLGPSGSRETQYF. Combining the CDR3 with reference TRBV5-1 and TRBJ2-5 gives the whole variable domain KAGVTQTPRYLIKTRGQQVTLSCSPISGHRSVSWYQQTPGQGLQFLFEYFSETQRNKGNFPGRFSGRQFSNSRSEMNVSTLELGDSALYLCASSLGPSGSRETQYFGPGTRLLVL.

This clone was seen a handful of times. The CDR3 here is CASSFYNQPQHF. CDR3 DNA: TGTGCCAGCTCCTTTTATAATCAGCCCCAGCATTTT. This chain joins TRBV2 and TRBJ1-5, with D unresolved. V was clipped by 8 bases and J by 4 bases, with 9 bases between them. Germline V CDR1 and CDR2: SNHLY, FYNNEI. The CDR3 runs 12 residues.

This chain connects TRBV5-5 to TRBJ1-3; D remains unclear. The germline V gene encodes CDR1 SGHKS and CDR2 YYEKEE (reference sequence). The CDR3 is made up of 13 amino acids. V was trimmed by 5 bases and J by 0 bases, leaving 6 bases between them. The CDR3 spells CASREFSGNTIYF. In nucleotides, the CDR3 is TGTGCCAGCAGGGAGTTCTCTGGAAACACCATATATTTT.

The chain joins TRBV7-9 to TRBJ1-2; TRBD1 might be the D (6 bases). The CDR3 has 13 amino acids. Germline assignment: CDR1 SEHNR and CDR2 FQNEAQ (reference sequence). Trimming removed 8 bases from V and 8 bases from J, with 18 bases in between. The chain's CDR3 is CASGTTQGIGYTF. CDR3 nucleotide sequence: TGTGCCAGCGGGACGACACAGGGAATAGGCTACACCTTC. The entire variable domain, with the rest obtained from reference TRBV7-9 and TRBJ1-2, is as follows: DTGVSQNPRHKITKRGQNVTFRCDPISEHNRLYWYRQTLGQGPEFLTYFQNEAQLEKSRLLSDRFSAERPKGSFSTLEIQRTEQGDSAMYLCASGTTQGIGYTFGSGTRLTVV.

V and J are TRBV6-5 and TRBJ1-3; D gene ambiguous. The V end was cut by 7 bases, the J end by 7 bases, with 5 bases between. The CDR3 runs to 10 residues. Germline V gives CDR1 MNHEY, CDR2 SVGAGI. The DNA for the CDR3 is TGTGCCAGCAAAGAGAACACCATATATTTT. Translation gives CASKENTIYF.

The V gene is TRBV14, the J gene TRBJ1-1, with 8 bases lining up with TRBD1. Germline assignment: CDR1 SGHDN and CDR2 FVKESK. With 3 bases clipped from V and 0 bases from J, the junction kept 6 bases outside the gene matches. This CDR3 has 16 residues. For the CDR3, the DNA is TGTGCCAGCAGCCAGCGACAGGGGTGGGTGAACACTGAAGCTTTCTTT. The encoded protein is CASSQRQGWVNTEAFF.